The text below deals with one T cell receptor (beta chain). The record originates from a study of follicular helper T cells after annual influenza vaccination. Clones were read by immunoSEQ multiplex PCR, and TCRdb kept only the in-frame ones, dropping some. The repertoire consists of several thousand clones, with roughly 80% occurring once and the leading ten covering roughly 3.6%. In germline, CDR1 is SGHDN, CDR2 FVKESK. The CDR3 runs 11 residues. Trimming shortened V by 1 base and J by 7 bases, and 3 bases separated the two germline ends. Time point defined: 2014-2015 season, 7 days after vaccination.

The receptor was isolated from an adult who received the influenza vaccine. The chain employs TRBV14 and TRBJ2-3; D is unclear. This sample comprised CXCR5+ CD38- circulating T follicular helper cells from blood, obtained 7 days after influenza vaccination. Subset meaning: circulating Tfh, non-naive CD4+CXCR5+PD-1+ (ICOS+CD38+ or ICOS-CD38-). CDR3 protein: CASSQANTQYF. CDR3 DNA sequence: TGTGCCAGCAGCCAAGCCAATACGCAGTATTTT.